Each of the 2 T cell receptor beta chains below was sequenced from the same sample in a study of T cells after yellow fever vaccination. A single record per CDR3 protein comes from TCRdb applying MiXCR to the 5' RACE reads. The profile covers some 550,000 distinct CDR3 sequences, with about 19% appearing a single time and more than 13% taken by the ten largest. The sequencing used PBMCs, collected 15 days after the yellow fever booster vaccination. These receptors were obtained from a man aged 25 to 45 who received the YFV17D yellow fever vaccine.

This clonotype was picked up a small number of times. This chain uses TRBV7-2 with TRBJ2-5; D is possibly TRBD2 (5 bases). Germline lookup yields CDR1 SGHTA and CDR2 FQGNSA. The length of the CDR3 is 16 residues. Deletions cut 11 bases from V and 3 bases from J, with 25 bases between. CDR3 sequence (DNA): TGTGCCCCAGCCGGAGCACTTCGGGGTTTTAAAGAGACCCAGTACTTC. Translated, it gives CAPAGALRGFKETQYF.

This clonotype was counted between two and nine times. The DNA for the CDR3 is TGTGCCAGCAGCTCCCAGCGGGAAGAGCAGTATTTT. It yields the protein CASSSQREEQYF. The chain uses TRBV7-2 and TRBJ2-3, with 7 bases fitting TRBD2. This CDR3 region has 12 residues. Trimming cost V 4 bases and J 11 bases; bases outside gene matches: 6. The germline CDR1 and CDR2 sequences are SGHTA and FQGNSA.